The rows below give T cell receptor beta chains drawn from one sample of a study of shared clonotypes between healthy human individuals. Profiling relied on immunoSEQ multiplex PCR, and the TCRdb table lists in-frame clones only, not all of them. The sample contains about 2 million clones, about 95% of which appear only once. The specimen sequenced was naive CD8+ T cells sorted from blood. The source is a man aged 18 to 30 in good health. The CDR3 runs from the conserved cysteine through the conserved F or W. A D gene is named only where the DNA matches it firmly. Clone size appears in some rows only: once, few, many, or a class for an expanded clone.

NA	TRBD2	TRBV5-1	TRBJ2-5	TGCGCCAGCAGCTTGAAGTTCGCTAGCGGGAGTCGTGGGGAGACCCAGTACTTC	CASSLKFASGSRGETQYF
NA	NA	TRBV10-1	TRBJ2-7	TGCGCCAGCAGTGACTACCAGTCCTACGAGCAGTACTTC	CASSDYQSYEQYF
NA	TRBD1	TRBV5-5	TRBJ1-1	TGTGCCAGCAGCTTGGGACAGGGGGCAGTCACTGAAGCTTTCTTT	CASSLGQGAVTEAFF
NA	TRBD1	TRBV10-3	TRBJ2-7	TGTGCCATCAGTGCCCCGGGACAGGGGGCCTACGAGCAGTACTTC	CAISAPGQGAYEQYF
few	NA	TRBV25-1	TRBJ1-2	TGTGCCAGCGGAACGAATTACCCCTACACCTTC	CASGTNYPYTF
once	TRBD1	TRBV2	TRBJ2-7	TGTGCCAGCAGTGAGACAGGGGGTTTCTCCTACGAGCAGTACTTC	CASSETGGFSYEQYF
NA	NA	TRBV6-5	TRBJ2-3	TGTGCCAGCAGTTACTCTACGGCGGCTAAGACAGATACGCAGTATTTT	CASSYSTAAKTDTQYF
NA	NA	TRBV2	TRBJ2-3	TGTGCCAGCGGACAGTCGAGCACAGATACGCAGTATTTT	CASGQSSTDTQYF
NA	TRBD2	TRBV2	TRBJ2-1	TGTGCCAGCAGCGCGACTAGCGGAAGCTCCTACAATGAGCAGTTCTTC	CASSATSGSSYNEQFF
NA	TRBD1	TRBV7-9	TRBJ2-3	TGTGCCAGCAGCGAGGGACAGGGGGCTATCACAGATACGCAGTATTTT	CASSEGQGAITDTQYF
NA	NA	TRBV9	TRBJ2-7	TGTGCCAGCAGCGCCAGTGGGGCCCGTGAGCAGTACTTC	CASSASGAREQYF
once	NA	TRBV6-5	TRBJ1-1	TGTGCCAGCAGCGATACAGGGCTGGGCACTGAAGCTTTCTTT	CASSDTGLGTEAFF
NA	NA	TRBV11-2	TRBJ1-5	TGTGCCAGCAGCTTAGACAGGGACCAGCCCCAGCATTTT	CASSLDRDQPQHF
NA	NA	TRBV30	TRBJ2-1	TGTGCCTGGAGTGGTGCAAGTCCGTTCTTC	CAWSGASPFF
NA	NA	TRBV5-6	TRBJ2-3	TGTGCCAGCAGCTTGGAGTTAGCGGCAGCTAGGGATACGCAGTATTTT	CASSLELAAARDTQYF
NA	TRBD2	TRBV19	TRBJ2-5	TGTGCCAGTAGTATGCTGGGAGGGGAAGAGACCCAGTACTTC	CASSMLGGEETQYF
NA	NA	TRBV13	TRBJ1-2	TGTGCCAGCAGCTCCCGGGACGGTTATTCCTATGGCTACACCTTC	CASSSRDGYSYGYTF
NA	NA	TRBV5-6	TRBJ1-5	TGTGCCAGCAGCTCCCGACAGAATCAGCCCCAGCATTTT	CASSSRQNQPQHF
NA	TRBD1	TRBV29-1	TRBJ1-2	TGCAGCGTCAGGGGGGAGGGAGGCTACACCTTC	CSVRGEGGYTF
NA	TRBD2	TRBV4-1	TRBJ2-7	TGCGCCAGCAGCCCTCTGGGAGGGGCGACCTACGAGCAGTACTTC	CASSPLGGATYEQYF
NA	NA	TRBV25-1	TRBJ2-1	TGTGCCAGCACTCTGGGGAGCACTGAGCAGTTCTTC	CASTLGSTEQFF
NA	NA	TRBV6-1	TRBJ1-1	TGTGCCAGCAGTGAACTCGCTAAGGGCACTGAAGCTTTCTTT	CASSELAKGTEAFF
NA	NA	TRBV10-3	TRBJ2-7	TGTGCCATCTCACCGGAGTACGAGCAGTACTTC	CAISPEYEQYF
NA	TRBD2	TRBV4-3	TRBJ2-2	TGCGCCAGCAGCCAAGAGGAACTAGCGGGAGACCCTCGGGACGGGGAGCTGTTTTTT	CASSQEELAGDPRDGELFF
NA	NA	TRBV5-1	TRBJ1-3	TGCGCCAGCAGCTTGGAAGGAGGAACTGGAAACACCATATATTTT	CASSLEGGTGNTIYF
NA	TRBD2	TRBV5-5	TRBJ2-7	TGTGCCAGCAGCTTGGGCCTAGCGGGAGTAGTGGGCGAGCAGTACTTC	CASSLGLAGVVGEQYF
NA	TRBD1	TRBV5-8	TRBJ1-1	TGTGCCAGCAGCTTGGGAACAGGGGACACTGAAGCTTTCTTT	CASSLGTGDTEAFF
NA	TRBD1	TRBV11-2	TRBJ1-2	TGTGCCAGCAGCTTAGAAGGGACAGGGGGTAATGGCTACACCTTC	CASSLEGTGGNGYTF
NA	TRBD1	TRBV9	TRBJ1-1	TGTGCCAGCAGCGTCTCTACCGGGACAGGGGGCACTGAAGCTTTCTTT	CASSVSTGTGGTEAFF
NA	TRBD2	TRBV9	TRBJ2-2	TGTGCCAGCATCCTCCCAAGCGGGGGGGCCACCGGGGAGCTGTTTTTT	CASILPSGGATGELFF
NA	TRBD1	TRBV19	TRBJ1-2	TGTGCCAGTAGTATAGACGGGACAGAATCGGCCTATGGCTACACCTTC	CASSIDGTESAYGYTF
NA	NA	TRBV5-6	TRBJ1-1	TGTGCCAGCAGCTTCGAGGGGGGTGAAGCTTTCTTT	CASSFEGGEAFF
NA	TRBD2	TRBV2	TRBJ2-7	TGTGCCAGAGAGCGGGAGGGCACGTACGAGCAGTACTTC	CAREREGTYEQYF
few	TRBD1	TRBV10-1	TRBJ1-2	TGCGCCAGCGGCGACAGGGAGGCTGGCTACACCTTC	CASGDREAGYTF
NA	NA	TRBV10-1	TRBJ1-1	TGCGCCAGCAGTGATCCAGATACTGAAGCTTTCTTT	CASSDPDTEAFF
NA	NA	TRBV5-6	TRBJ2-3	TGTGCCAGCAGCTTGGGGATGCTGGCGCAGTATTTT	CASSLGMLAQYF
NA	NA	TRBV7-9	TRBJ2-2	TGTGCCAGCAGCTTAGAAATAGGCACCGGGGAGCTGTTTTTT	CASSLEIGTGELFF
NA	NA	TRBV5-4	TRBJ1-6	TGTGCCAGCAGCCCGGGGTCGGGTTATAATTCACCCCTCCACTTT	CASSPGSGYNSPLHF
NA	NA	TRBV19	TRBJ1-6	TGTGCCAGTAGTATGGAGCCGGAACAGAGTAATTCACCCCTCCACTTT	CASSMEPEQSNSPLHF